Each of the 10 T cell receptor beta chains below was sequenced from the same sample in a study of T cell repertoires in cytomegalovirus infection (dated by TCRdb to the late 2010s). No antigen has been assigned to these receptors. Instrument used: Illumina HiSeq 1500. TCRdb reprocessing: public reads trimmed at Q25 with fastp, clones called with MiXCR, in-frame beta chains kept. Rows merge per CDR3 protein into single entries with the most common DNA and genes. This sample gives about 110,000 distinct CDR3 sequences in total; around 31% of them show up just once. The ten largest clones add up to around 80% of the sample. What the treatment or condition label conveys for this sample: in vitro stimulation with specific CMV peptide epitopes to enrich CMV-specific T cells. Specimen: CD8+ T cells from cultured PBMCs, collected from culture after CMV antigen stimulation. The receptors were gathered from a human donor in good health (CMV status not recorded). Some clones in this sample may be carry-over from other donors' samples.

V usage is TRBV3-1 and J usage is TRBJ1-1; tentative D call: TRBD1 (6 bases). Trimming removed 4 bases at V and 3 bases at J, with 12 bases between. The CDR3 extends over 14 amino acids. The germline gives CDR1 LGHDT, CDR2 YNNKEL (reference sequence). For the CDR3, the DNA is TGTGCCAGCAGCCCCAGGGGATATTACACTGAAGCTTTCTTT. Its translation: CASSPRGYYTEAFF.

The chain employs TRBV19 and TRBJ2-3; D is uncertain. The germline V gene has CDR1 LNHDA and CDR2 SQIVND (reference sequence). The V gene lost 3 bases and the J gene lost 4 bases, with 8 bases spanning the gap. The CDR3 sequence is 13 residues long. The CDR3 region is CASSMLTADTQYF. The CDR3 nucleotides are TGTGCCAGTAGTATGCTTACCGCAGATACGCAGTATTTT.

The J gene is TRBJ1-2, the V gene TRBV13; D may be TRBD1 (6 bases). Trimming took off 8 bases at V and 4 bases at J, with 8 bases between the two ends. CDR3 length: 11 residues. Germline loops: CDR1 PRHDT, CDR2 FYEKMQ (reference sequence). The CDR3 is CASGDIYGYTF. In DNA, the CDR3 is TGTGCCAGCGGGGACATCTATGGCTACACCTTC.

The chain has TRBV7-2 and TRBJ2-5; the D gene is possibly TRBD2 (5 bases). The CDR3 contains 14 residues. V was pared by 1 base and J by 5 bases, with 11 bases between. Germline loops: CDR1 SGHTA, CDR2 FQGNSA. For the CDR3, the DNA is TGTGCCAGCAGCTTAGGCCCACTAGAGGAGACCCAGTACTTC. Residues: CASSLGPLEETQYF.

This clonotype was detected only a few times. The rearrangement links TRBV14 to TRBJ2-2; D gene unclear. V was trimmed by 7 bases and J by 5 bases, leaving 8 bases between them. This CDR3 comprises 12 residues. Per germline, CDR1 SGHDN and CDR2 FVKESK. The DNA for the CDR3 is TGTGCCAGCAACCATATTACCGGGGAGCTGTTTTTT. This codes for CASNHITGELFF.

The sample holds a few counts of this clonotype. This chain uses TRBV7-9 with TRBJ2-3; perhaps TRBD1 as D (6 bases). Germline V gene lookup returns CDR1 SEHNR and CDR2 FQNEAQ (reference sequence). The CDR3 contains 16 residues. V was pared by 4 bases and J by 1 base, with 15 bases between. The DNA of the CDR3 is TGTGCCAGCAGCTGGGGGCCTGAGGGGGGCACAGATACGCAGTATTTT. Translating gives CASSWGPEGGTDTQYF.

A single count supports this clonotype. The gene calls are TRBV12-5 and TRBJ2-2; the D is unclear. V was trimmed by 3 bases and J by 8 bases, leaving 4 bases between them. CDR3 size: 11 residues. The germline CDR1 and CDR2 sequences are LGHNT and FRNRAP. CDR3 residues: CASGLMGELFF. The CDR3 DNA reads TGTGCTAGTGGTTTAATGGGGGAGCTGTTTTTT.

This clonotype was observed a few times. The rearrangement links TRBV7-6 to TRBJ1-1, with a weak D call TRBD1 (6 bases). Trimming removed 3 bases from V and 10 bases from J, with 15 bases in between. The CDR3 consists of 13 residues. Germline lookup yields CDR1 SGHVS and CDR2 FNYEAQ. The CDR3 sequence is CASSLGGAPGAFF. For the CDR3, the DNA is TGTGCCAGCAGCTTGGGGGGGGCTCCCGGAGCTTTCTTT.

J is TRBJ2-7 and V is TRBV5-6; possibly TRBD1 for D (5 bases). The germline V gene encodes CDR1 SGHDT and CDR2 YYEEEE. The V and J ends lost 2 bases and 5 bases respectively, with 14 bases between them. The CDR3 covers 14 residues. CDR3 sequence reads: CASSLGVPTHEQYF. The CDR3 DNA reads as TGTGCCAGCAGCTTAGGGGTACCCACCCACGAGCAGTACTTC.

This clonotype was recorded many times. CDR3 in DNA: TGTGCCAGCTCAGCGGGACCAGCGGTAGGGTATGGCTACACCTTC. Translated: CASSAGPAVGYGYTF. The gene calls are TRBV18 and TRBJ1-2, with D maybe TRBD1 (5 bases). Per the germline V gene, CDR1 is KGHSH and CDR2 is LQKENI. Trimming stripped 5 bases from V and 5 bases from J, with 18 bases between. The CDR3 runs 15 residues. The whole variable domain, filled in from reference TRBV18 and TRBJ1-2, reads NAGVMQNPRHLVRRRGQEARLRCSPMKGHSHVYWYRQLPEEGLKFMVYLQKENIIDESGMPKERFSAEFPKEGPSILRIQQVVRGDSAAYFCASSAGPAVGYGYTFGSGTRLTVV.